These 9 T cell receptor beta chains were sequenced from one sample in a study of T cell responses to AZD1222 COVID-19 vaccine. Libraries were prepared by immunoSEQ multiplex PCR; TCRdb keeps only in-frame clonotypes and omits some of them. Of some 130,000 clones in the sample, about 92% were seen once. The specimen comprised peripheral blood, sampled on day 0 of AZD1222 vaccination. These receptor sequences come from an adult in good health.

The chain links TRBV27 to TRBJ1-5; D remains ambiguous. With 5 bases removed from V and 5 bases from J, the gap between germline ends came to 10 bases. Germline CDR1 is MNHEY and CDR2 is SMNVEV (reference sequence). The CDR3 has 13 amino acids. CDR3 DNA sequence: TGTGCCAGCAGTCCCCATTTCGATCAGCCCCAGCATTTT. It translates to CASSPHFDQPQHF.

The chain couples TRBV5-1 to TRBJ2-7; the D gene could be TRBD1 or TRBD2 (5 bases each). CDR3 length: 15 amino acids. In germline, CDR1 is SGHRS, CDR2 YFSETQ. The germline V and J ends were trimmed by 0 bases and 2 bases, with 12 bases remaining between them. The CDR3 bases are TGCGCCAGCAGCTTGGCCGGGGACCTAGCCTACGAGCAGTACTTC. This translates into CASSLAGDLAYEQYF. Combining the CDR3 with reference TRBV5-1 and TRBJ2-7 gives the whole variable domain KAGVTQTPRYLIKTRGQQVTLSCSPISGHRSVSWYQQTPGQGLQFLFEYFSETQRNKGNFPGRFSGRQFSNSRSEMNVSTLELGDSALYLCASSLAGDLAYEQYFGPGTRLTVT.

The chain uses TRBV9 and TRBJ1-5, with D possibly TRBD1 on 5 matching bases. This CDR3 is 14 amino acids long. Trimming pared 0 bases from V and 5 bases from J, leaving 9 bases between. The germline gives CDR1 SGDLS, CDR2 YYNGEE. The CDR3, as DNA: TGTGCCAGCAGCGTAGGGCAGGGAGATCAGCCCCAGCATTTT. Its translation: CASSVGQGDQPQHF.

The chain uses TRBV18 and TRBJ1-5; D unresolved. The CDR3 runs to 17 residues. From germline, CDR1 is KGHSH and CDR2 LQKENI. Trimming left V 1 base short and J 5 bases short, with 18 bases between. The DNA of the CDR3 is TGTGCCAGCTCACCACAAATGACGGGGAGAGGAGATCAGCCCCAGCATTTT. This translates into CASSPQMTGRGDQPQHF.

The chain combines TRBV18 with TRBJ2-7, with unresolved D. Germline loops: CDR1 KGHSH, CDR2 LQKENI. The CDR3 length is 12 residues. V lost 4 bases, J lost 5 bases, and 9 bases lay in between. The CDR3 is CASSQERHEQYF. The CDR3 DNA reads as TGTGCCAGCTCACAGGAACGTCACGAGCAGTACTTC.

The rearrangement uses TRBV7-9 and TRBJ1-2; 9 positions agree with TRBD1. Trimming took 5 bases from V and 3 from J; bases not matched to a gene: 4. This CDR3 has 14 amino acids. Germline V gene lookup returns CDR1 SEHNR and CDR2 FQNEAQ (reference sequence). CDR3 in amino acids: CASSRGTGYYGYTF. CDR3 nucleotide sequence: TGTGCCAGCAGCCGCGGGACAGGGTACTATGGCTACACCTTC.

The chain uses TRBV14 and TRBJ2-1; no clear D. CDR3 size: 14 residues. The V gene's germline CDR1 is SGHDN and CDR2 FVKESK. V was clipped by 2 bases and J by 3 bases, with 8 bases between them. The CDR3 loop is CASSQLSSYNEQFF. CDR3 coding DNA: TGTGCCAGCAGCCAATTGTCTAGCTACAATGAGCAGTTCTTC.

The rearrangement joins TRBV5-1 to TRBJ1-4; D remains unclear. Germline assignment: CDR1 SGHRS and CDR2 YFSETQ. This CDR3 spans 14 amino acids. V was shortened by 5 bases and J by 0 bases, with 8 bases between the two germline ends. Written as DNA, the CDR3 is TGCGCCAGCAGGATGACGGCAACTAATGAAAAACTGTTTTTT. Encoded protein: CASRMTATNEKLFF.

The chain couples TRBV6-6 to TRBJ2-2; D remains unclear. Germline CDR1 and CDR2: MNHNY and SVGAGI (reference sequence). Trimming removed 4 bases at V and 8 bases at J, with 14 bases between. The CDR3 extends over 14 amino acids. This CDR3 is CASSFLDLGGELFF. The DNA of the CDR3 is TGTGCCAGCAGTTTCCTGGACCTCGGGGGGGAGCTGTTTTTT.